The clone carrying this TCR beta chain appeared a few times. The antigen is not known. These data are taken from a study of molecular identifiers for immune sequencing clone quantification. The germline V gene has CDR1 PRHDT and CDR2 FYEKMQ (reference sequence). Trimming shortened V by 4 bases and J by 4 bases, and 23 bases separated the two germline ends. CDR3 size: 17 residues. TCRdb recomputed calls from the PCR reads with MiXCR, one row per CDR3 protein. Of a few hundred thousand distinct CDR3 sequences in the sample, under 30% were seen once. General study points: Investigators reportedly could detect spiked Jurkat TCR RNA from one cell among approximately 1.1 million naive cells.

Using a CD8+CD4-CCR7+CD45RA+ phenotype, naive CD8 T cells were sorted. The sequenced sample was naive CD8+ T cells from blood, with Jurkat cell RNA spiked in. Subset meaning: FACS-sorted CD8+CD4-CCR7+CD45RA+ naive T cells. This TCR derives from a human donor in good health. Some libraries in this study had Jurkat cell RNA spiked in. The chain uses TRBV13 and TRBJ2-7; tentatively, D is TRBD1 (6 bases). CDR3 sequence reads: CASSSIEGQWGQYEQYF. CDR3 sequence (DNA): TGTGCCAGCAGCTCTATAGAAGGACAGTGGGGCCAGTACGAGCAGTACTTC.